This TCR beta chain was recorded in a study of CD8 T cells in ankylosing spondylitis. V gave up 7 bases and J gave up 7 bases; unmatched junction bases: 3. The length of the CDR3 is 11 residues. The germline CDR1 and CDR2 sequences are SQVTM and ANQGSEA. Study-wide results and limits: Ankylosing spondylitis blood seemed to carry a telltale TCR beta motif made of eight highly homologous variants.

This clonotype came up many times. Its antigen is not identified. MiXCR was run by TCRdb on the 5' RACE reads, yielding one entry per CDR3 protein. The repertoire has 300,000 to 400,000 distinct CDR3 sequences, approximately 20% of them found once; the top ten carry about 16%. Sequencing was done on a sample of blood, either unsorted or a sorted T cell fraction (not recorded which). The sequence came from a male donor with ankylosing spondylitis. The chain has TRBV29-1 and TRBJ2-1; 8 bases are shared with TRBD2. In DNA form, the CDR3 reads TGCAGCGGGGGACTAGTAAATGAGCAGTTCTTC. Protein product: CSGGLVNEQFF.